This is a list of T cell receptor beta chains from one sample in a study of cytomegalovirus exposure and HLA in healthy donors. Measured with immunoSEQ multiplex PCR; TCRdb has only the in-frame clones, and not every one. This sample carries fewer than 300,000 clones, just over 85% of them seen once, and the ten largest clones take less than 4.5%. The sequenced sample was PBMCs. These receptors originate from a middle-aged man in good health and CMV-seropositive. Each CDR3 is given with its conserved first and last residue. D genes are given only for firm matches. Expanded clones get a size class; other rows say once, few or many, or leave the size out.

D gene	clone size	J gene	V gene	CDR3 protein	CDR3 DNA
NA	once	TRBJ2-1	TRBV29-1	CSVEEILRGSSYNEQFF	TGCAGCGTTGAAGAGATCCTACGCGGAAGCTCCTACAATGAGCAGTTCTTC
NA	NA	TRBJ1-1	TRBV9	CASSHEGNTEAFF	TGTGCCAGCAGCCATGAGGGGAACACTGAAGCTTTCTTT
TRBD1	NA	TRBJ2-4	TRBV7-9	CASSLGWRQGVKNIQYF	TGTGCCAGCAGCTTAGGGTGGCGCCAGGGGGTTAAAAACATTCAGTACTTC
TRBD2	NA	TRBJ2-1	TRBV7-2	CASSWETSGYNEQFF	TGTGCCAGCAGCTGGGAAACTAGCGGTTACAATGAGCAGTTCTTC
TRBD1	NA	TRBJ1-1	TRBV27	CASSPHRGRAFF	TGTGCCAGCAGTCCACACAGGGGGCGGGCTTTCTTT
TRBD1	NA	TRBJ2-3	TRBV2	CASSGDRGEADTQYF	TGTGCCAGCAGTGGGGACAGGGGAGAAGCAGATACGCAGTATTTT
TRBD1	once	TRBJ1-3	TRBV2	CASRVGQGTGNTIYF	TGTGCCAGCCGCGTGGGACAGGGGACTGGAAACACCATATATTTT
NA	NA	TRBJ1-1	TRBV28	CASSLDSNTEAFF	TGTGCCAGCAGTTTGGACTCGAACACTGAAGCTTTCTTT
NA	few	TRBJ1-1	TRBV4-2	CASSQAGAVEAFF	TGTGCCAGCAGCCAAGCTGGGGCGGTTGAAGCTTTCTTT
NA	NA	TRBJ2-7	TRBV10-2	CASRRVRGFDEQYF	TGCGCCAGCCGGAGGGTCCGGGGATTCGACGAGCAGTACTTC
NA	once	TRBJ2-7	TRBV10-3	CAISVGGQTNYEQYF	TGTGCCATCAGTGTCGGGGGACAGACCAATTACGAGCAGTACTTC
NA	NA	TRBJ1-4	TRBV5-1	CASSGRGEVDEKLFF	TGCGCCAGCAGCGGGAGAGGGGAGGTTGATGAAAAACTGTTTTTT
TRBD1	NA	TRBJ1-5	TRBV19	CASSGTGGNQPQHF	TGTGCCAGTAGTGGGACAGGAGGCAATCAGCCCCAGCATTTT
TRBD2	NA	TRBJ2-1	TRBV11-2	CASSLEGTSGSNEQFF	TGTGCCAGCAGCTTAGAAGGGACTAGCGGGAGCAATGAGCAGTTCTTC
NA	NA	TRBJ2-5	TRBV4-1	CASSHLGSAGYLETQYF	TGCGCCAGCAGCCACCTGGGGTCGGCGGGATACTTGGAGACCCAGTACTTC
NA	NA	TRBJ2-5	TRBV7-6	CASSSRTGPETQYF	TGTGCCAGCAGCTCACGAACTGGGCCAGAGACCCAGTACTTC
NA	NA	TRBJ2-7	TRBV27	CASSLSLVGFYEQYF	TGTGCCAGCAGTTTATCCCTAGTCGGATTCTACGAGCAGTACTTC
TRBD1	NA	TRBJ1-1	TRBV7-9	CSSSARTGLNTEAFF	TGTTCCAGCAGCGCAAGGACAGGGCTGAACACTGAAGCTTTCTTT
TRBD1	NA	TRBJ2-7	TRBV6-7	CASSYSTPRRTGFSYEQYF	TGTGCCAGCAGTTACTCGACCCCCCGCAGGACAGGGTTCTCCTACGAGCAGTACTTC
NA	NA	TRBJ1-1	TRBV7-9	CASSLGQGMNTEAFF	TGTGCCAGCAGCTTAGGCCAGGGAATGAACACTGAAGCTTTCTTT
TRBD1	NA	TRBJ1-2	TRBV13	CASSLDRGGYGYTF	TGTGCCAGCAGCTTGGACAGGGGTGGCTATGGCTACACCTTC
TRBD2	NA	TRBJ2-1	TRBV19	CASSITSGSLRAYNEQFF	TGTGCCAGTAGTATAACCAGCGGGAGCCTCAGAGCTTACAATGAGCAGTTCTTC
TRBD1	NA	TRBJ2-2	TRBV5-1	CASSFSRDRNTGELFF	TGCGCCAGCAGCTTCTCCCGGGACAGAAACACCGGGGAGCTGTTTTTT
NA	NA	TRBJ1-4	TRBV19	CASTSRGTDEKLFF	TGTGCCAGTACCTCCAGGGGAACCGATGAAAAACTGTTTTTT
TRBD2	NA	TRBJ2-5	TRBV28	CASVLGTSSAETQYF	TGTGCCAGCGTCTTGGGGACTAGCTCGGCAGAGACCCAGTACTTC
TRBD2	NA	TRBJ2-1	TRBV15	CATSVELSGIYNEQFF	TGTGCCACTAGCGTGGAGCTAAGCGGGATTTACAATGAGCAGTTCTTC
NA	NA	TRBJ2-7	TRBV7-3	CASSLKAGAEQYF	TGTGCCAGCAGCCTAAAAGCAGGGGCCGAGCAGTACTTC
TRBD1	NA	TRBJ1-4	TRBV5-1	CASSLPTGSNEKLFF	TGCGCCAGCAGCCTACCGACAGGGTCTAATGAAAAACTGTTTTTT
TRBD2	NA	TRBJ2-5	TRBV4-3	CASSQTSGRVGETQYF	TGCGCCAGCAGTCAGACTAGCGGGAGAGTCGGGGAGACCCAGTACTTC
NA	NA	TRBJ2-5	TRBV6-6	CASSYGPQYF	TGTGCCAGCAGTTACGGGCCGCAGTACTTC
NA	NA	TRBJ2-1	TRBV7-9	CSSSPRDTRLYNEQFF	TGTTCCAGCAGCCCCCGGGACACCAGACTCTACAATGAGCAGTTCTTC
NA	NA	TRBJ2-6	TRBV4-3	CASSQEQVTFRSGANVLTF	TGCGCCAGCAGCCAAGAGCAGGTCACCTTTCGCTCTGGGGCCAACGTCCTGACTTTC
NA	NA	TRBJ1-4	TRBV5-1	CASSLGIRGEKLFF	TGCGCCAGCAGCTTGGGGATAAGAGGCGAAAAACTGTTTTTT
NA	once	TRBJ2-7	TRBV7-9	CASTQSQGYEQYF	TGTGCCAGCACACAATCTCAGGGTTACGAGCAGTACTTC
TRBD2	once	TRBJ2-7	TRBV28	CASSLGLAGASSYEQYF	TGTGCCAGCAGTTTGGGACTAGCGGGAGCCAGCTCCTACGAGCAGTACTTC
NA	NA	TRBJ1-5	TRBV6-5	CASSYSRGNQPQHF	TGTGCCAGCAGTTACTCGAGGGGCAATCAGCCCCAGCATTTT
TRBD1	few	TRBJ2-7	TRBV19	CASSIGTGTYEQYF	TGTGCCAGTAGTATCGGGACAGGGACCTACGAGCAGTACTTC
TRBD1	NA	TRBJ2-7	TRBV5-1	CASSSALGQALSYEQYF	TGCGCCAGCAGCTCGGCACTAGGACAGGCTCTCTCCTACGAGCAGTACTTC
TRBD1	NA	TRBJ2-7	TRBV9	CASSVEQGTTYEQYF	TGTGCCAGCAGCGTAGAACAGGGGACGACCTACGAGCAGTACTTC
NA	NA	TRBJ1-1	TRBV6-1	CASSESWQGWEAFF	TGTGCCAGCAGTGAAAGCTGGCAGGGGTGGGAAGCTTTCTTT
NA	NA	TRBJ2-3	TRBV7-3	CASSLNGQLRQYF	TGTGCCAGCAGCTTAAACGGACAGCTCCGGCAGTATTTT
NA	NA	TRBJ1-2	TRBV28	CASSPPVGEAYGYTF	TGTGCCAGCAGTCCTCCTGTGGGGGAGGCCTATGGCTACACCTTC
NA	NA	TRBJ1-1	TRBV28	CASSLGGKRGAEAFF	TGTGCCAGCAGTTTGGGAGGGAAAAGGGGGGCTGAAGCTTTCTTT
NA	NA	TRBJ1-2	TRBV19	CASSITPGRDYGYTF	TGTGCCAGTAGTATAACTCCAGGGAGGGACTATGGCTACACCTTC
TRBD2	NA	TRBJ2-3	TRBV28	CASSFRTSGTSTDTQYF	TGTGCCAGCAGTTTTCGCACTAGCGGAACTAGCACAGATACGCAGTATTTT
TRBD1	NA	TRBJ2-7	TRBV28	CASRGLDRVGYEQYF	TGTGCCAGCAGGGGGCTGGACAGGGTTGGGTACGAGCAGTACTTC
NA	NA	TRBJ2-7	TRBV4-1	CASSQDSSSYEQYF	TGCGCCAGCAGCCAAGATTCGAGTAGTTACGAGCAGTACTTC
NA	NA	TRBJ2-7	TRBV5-6	CASSAGFLSYEQYF	TGTGCCAGCAGCGCGGGCTTCCTCTCCTACGAGCAGTACTTC
NA	once	TRBJ1-5	TRBV5-5	CASSPITGLGNQPQHF	TGTGCCAGCAGCCCTATTACAGGGCTCGGCAATCAGCCCCAGCATTTT
NA	NA	TRBJ1-2	TRBV27	CASSPAGSPSRGYTF	TGTGCCAGCAGTCCGGCCGGGAGCCCCTCCCGTGGCTACACCTTC
TRBD2	few	TRBJ2-7	TRBV5-4	CASSLAGRAQYF	TGTGCCAGCAGCTTGGCCGGGAGGGCGCAGTACTTC
TRBD2	NA	TRBJ2-1	TRBV6-1	CASSEARLAGSSHEQFF	TGTGCCAGCAGTGAAGCGCGGCTAGCGGGAAGTAGTCATGAGCAGTTCTTC
TRBD1	NA	TRBJ2-1	TRBV9	CASRPWGTEYNEQFF	TGTGCCAGCAGACCCTGGGGGACAGAATACAATGAGCAGTTCTTC
TRBD2	NA	TRBJ2-3	TRBV6-1	CASSALAEGTDTQYF	TGTGCCAGCAGTGCACTAGCGGAGGGCACAGATACGCAGTATTTT
TRBD2	NA	TRBJ2-1	TRBV7-3	CASSLAGVHNEQFF	TGTGCCAGCAGCTTAGCGGGAGTCCACAATGAGCAGTTCTTC
NA	NA	TRBJ2-1	TRBV13	CASSRGGGRTVNEQFF	TGTGCCAGCAGCCGAGGGGGGGGACGCACCGTAAATGAGCAGTTCTTC
NA	once	TRBJ1-2	TRBV11-2	CASSLHRDYGYTF	TGTGCCAGCAGCTTACACAGGGATTATGGCTACACCTTC
NA	NA	TRBJ2-1	TRBV2	CASSAQEYSYNEQFF	TGTGCCAGCAGTGCCCAGGAATACAGCTACAATGAGCAGTTCTTC
NA	NA	TRBJ1-1	TRBV28	CASSPGTGLTEAFF	TGTGCCAGCAGTCCCGGGACTGGGTTGACTGAAGCTTTCTTT
TRBD1	NA	TRBJ2-5	TRBV2	CASSENWQGAETQYF	TGTGCCAGCAGTGAAAACTGGCAGGGGGCCGAGACCCAGTACTTC